This passage covers 32 T cell receptor beta chains from one sample sequenced in a study of shared clonotypes between healthy human individuals (dated by TCRdb to 2020 to 2021). Library preparation was by the immunoSEQ multiplex PCR assay. Entries here come from immuneACCESS through TCRdb and include only in-frame sequences with V and J called. Some clones fail to appear in such tables; in the studies checked, an unresolved V gene covers under half of the shortfall, and the cause of the remainder is unknown. This sample has 550,000 to 700,000 clones in its table, and roughly 73% of those were observed once. Of the sample, around 1.8% falls within the top ten clones. Sequencing was carried out using memory CD4+ T cells sorted from blood. Explained via the paper, the cell subset or site label denotes: CD45RA-negative fraction. Receptors were obtained from a woman in her twenties or thirties in good health.

The chain's CDR3 is CASSLEWAPNYGYTF. The CDR3, as DNA: TGTGCCAGCAGCTTAGAGTGGGCACCTAACTATGGCTACACCTTC. The gene calls are TRBV11-2 and TRBJ1-2; D is undetermined. V lost 0 bases and J 0 bases, leaving 8 bases between the germline ends. Germline V lookup: CDR1 SGHAT, CDR2 FQNNGV. This CDR3 is built from 15 residues.

The chain's CDR3 is CATSTTSESYNEQFF. Here the CDR3 DNA reads TGTGCCACCAGCACAACTAGCGAGTCCTACAATGAGCAGTTCTTC. V is TRBV15 and J is TRBJ2-1, with 7 bases that match TRBD2. The CDR3 extends over 15 amino acids. The ends lost 4 bases at V and 1 base at J; junction bases unmatched: 4. Germline V gene sequence: CDR1 LNHNV, CDR2 YYDKDF (reference sequence).

The rearrangement uses TRBV9 and TRBJ1-2; weak D call: TRBD1 (5 bases). The germline gives CDR1 SGDLS, CDR2 YYNGEE. CDR3 length: 13 amino acids. Trimming shortened V by 4 bases and J by 7 bases, and 14 bases separated the two germline ends. The CDR3 here is CASSPGTIRGYTF. The CDR3 region has the DNA TGTGCCAGCAGCCCCGGGACGATACGTGGCTACACCTTC.

The chain employs TRBV10-3 and TRBJ1-2; no definite D call. V gave up 6 bases and J gave up 4 bases, with 18 bases separating them. The CDR3 extends over 15 amino acids. The germline CDR1 and CDR2 sequences are ENHRY and SYGVKD. The CDR3 protein is CAISGDRDLVYGYTF. The CDR3 DNA reads TGTGCCATCAGCGGGGATAGGGATTTAGTCTATGGCTACACCTTC.

This sequence joins TRBV28 and TRBJ1-1; possible D gene TRBD1, 6 bases. CDR3 length: 12 amino acids. V lost 5 bases to trimming and J lost 8 bases, with 12 bases between them. Germline CDR1 reads MDHEN; CDR2 reads SYDVKM. CDR3 DNA sequence: TGTGCCAGCAGTGTCCTCCAGGGGGAAGCTTTCTTT. Amino acids: CASSVLQGEAFF.

As to this clone: A much larger clone differs by one base, so this may be a read error. V usage is TRBV5-4 and J usage is TRBJ1-1; D gene uncertain. The ends were cut back, 2 bases at V and 1 base at J, with 3 bases in the middle. Germline V gene data show CDR1 as SGHNT and CDR2 as YYREEE (reference sequence). This CDR3 is built from 12 residues. The CDR3 is CASSLQNTEAFF. DNA of the CDR3: TGTGCCAGCAGCTTACAGAACACTGAAGCTTTCTTT.

This chain uses TRBV13 with TRBJ1-4; D remains unclear. Trimming cost V 0 bases and J 5 bases, with 10 bases left between them. The CDR3 loop spans 15 amino acids. Germline CDR1 is PRHDT and CDR2 is FYEKMQ (reference sequence). CDR3 sequence: CASSLGSGPNEKLFF. Here the CDR3 DNA reads TGTGCCAGCAGCTTAGGATCGGGCCCAAATGAAAAACTGTTTTTT. Based on the CDR3 plus reference TRBV13 and TRBJ1-4, the full variable domain is AAGVIQSPRHLIKEKRETATLKCYPIPRHDTVYWYQQGPGQDPQFLISFYEKMQSDKGSIPDRFSAQQFSDYHSELNMSSLELGDSALYFCASSLGSGPNEKLFFGSGTQLSVL.

This sequence joins TRBV11-2 and TRBJ2-7; TRBD2 aligns across 7 bases. The germline CDR1 and CDR2 sequences are SGHAT and FQNNGV. There are 15 residues in the CDR3. The trim removed 4 bases at V and 1 base at J, leaving 7 bases unmatched. The CDR3 DNA follows: TGTGCCAGCAGCTCAATTAGCGGGTCTTCCTACGAGCAGTACTTC. Protein product: CASSSISGSSYEQYF.

This chain uses TRBV18 with TRBJ1-1; 7 bases are shared with TRBD1. This CDR3 has 15 amino acids. Per germline, CDR1 KGHSH and CDR2 LQKENI. V trimming: 0 bases; J trimming: 6 bases; junction bases outside the gene matches: 7. The CDR3 bases are TGTGCCAGCTCACCACCGAGGGACAGCAAGGCTGAAGCTTTCTTT. Amino acids: CASSPPRDSKAEAFF.

The V call is TRBV11-2, the J call TRBJ2-7; D is unresolved. Germline V gene lookup returns CDR1 SGHAT and CDR2 FQNNGV. The CDR3 is 15 residues long. The V gene lost 1 base and the J gene lost 2 bases, with 12 bases spanning the gap. CDR3: CASSLGLVETYEQYF. DNA of the CDR3: TGTGCCAGCAGCTTAGGGTTAGTCGAAACCTACGAGCAGTACTTC.

This clone has just one count. The chain links TRBV5-6 to TRBJ1-5, with D possibly being TRBD1 (6 bases). V shed 4 bases and J shed 2 bases, with 10 bases lying between them. Germline loops: CDR1 SGHDT, CDR2 YYEEEE. This CDR3 is 14 amino acids long. CDR3 coding DNA: TGTGCCAGCAGCCCCACAGGGCGCAATCAGCCCCAGCATTTT. Protein: CASSPTGRNQPQHF.

To note about this clone: The sample carries other DNA sequences with the same CDR3. J is TRBJ1-4 and V is TRBV30; D perhaps matches TRBD1 (5 bases). The CDR3 spans 14 residues. Deletions cut 0 bases from V and 7 bases from J, with 12 bases between. Germline values: CDR1 GTSNPN, CDR2 SVGIG (reference sequence). CDR3: CAWSVGQGVEKLFF. In DNA, the CDR3 is TGTGCCTGGAGTGTTGGGCAGGGCGTTGAAAAACTGTTTTTT.

The V call is TRBV5-1, the J call TRBJ2-1, with 9 bases that match TRBD2. Looked up from germline, CDR1 is SGHRS and CDR2 is YFSETQ. This CDR3 has 15 amino acids. The V and J ends lost 4 bases and 3 bases, in that order; junction bases with no gene match: 5. CDR3 nucleotides: TGCGCCAGCAGCGGTAGCGGGAGATACTACAATGAGCAGTTCTTC. The encoded protein is CASSGSGRYYNEQFF.

With respect to this clone: Other nucleotide sequences from this sample produce the same CDR3. The V and J genes are TRBV4-1 and TRBJ1-1; D may be TRBD1 (6 bases). This CDR3 region has 13 residues. Trimming pared 1 base from V and 4 bases from J, leaving 7 bases between. In germline, CDR1 is MGHRA, CDR2 YSYEKL. CDR3 nucleotide sequence: TGCGCCAGCAGCCAAGCCAGGGGCACTGAAGCTTTCTTT. Residues: CASSQARGTEAFF.

This clone appeared a few times. The chain carries TRBV9 and TRBJ1-1; D is perhaps TRBD1 (6 bases). In germline, CDR1 is SGDLS, CDR2 YYNGEE. V lost 6 bases and J lost 1, with 13 bases in between. CDR3 size: 14 residues. CDR3 sequence (DNA): TGTGCCAGCATCCATACAGGGTGGAACACTGAAGCTTTCTTT. Translating gives CASIHTGWNTEAFF.

The CDR3 nucleotides are TGTGCCAGCAGTCGCCGGACTTACAATGAGCAGTTCTTC. Encoded protein: CASSRRTYNEQFF. This rearrangement joins TRBV27 to TRBJ2-1, with D maybe TRBD2 (5 bases). The CDR3 spans 13 residues. The germline CDR1 and CDR2 sequences are MNHEY and SMNVEV (reference sequence). V shed 5 bases and J shed 4 bases, with 9 bases lying between them.

This clone showed up just once. The chain carries TRBV5-1 and TRBJ2-2; 10 bases match TRBD2. Germline V gene lookup returns CDR1 SGHRS and CDR2 YFSETQ. The CDR3 is made up of 15 amino acids. The V segment lost 5 bases and the J segment 6 bases; nucleotides outside the gene matches: 7. CDR3 protein: CASSSSGRGPGELFF. The CDR3 DNA reads as TGCGCCAGCAGTTCGAGCGGGAGGGGCCCCGGGGAGCTGTTTTTT.

This clone was counted many times. The genes are TRBV5-1 and TRBJ2-5; a weak D match, TRBD2 (6 bases). The CDR3 consists of 14 residues. The V end was cut by 3 bases, the J end by 4 bases, with 13 bases between. Germline V gene data show CDR1 as SGHRS and CDR2 as YFSETQ. The CDR3 coding sequence is TGCGCCAGCAGCTCCGCGTCGGGAGCAGAGACCCAGTACTTC. It codes for CASSSASGAETQYF.

The chain has TRBV4-1 and TRBJ2-7; the match to TRBD2 covers 9 bases. The V gene's germline CDR1 is MGHRA and CDR2 YSYEKL. Trimming removed 3 bases from V and 5 bases from J; junction bases left unmatched: 26. The CDR3 totals 21 residues. As DNA, the CDR3 is TGCGCCAGCAGCCAGAGGGTTTTTCAGCGGGAGGACGGCACATTCGCTCACGAGCAGTACTTC. Translated, it gives CASSQRVFQREDGTFAHEQYF.

V gene TRBV29-1 combines with J gene TRBJ1-3; 7 bases line up with TRBD1. The V gene's germline CDR1 is SQVTM and CDR2 ANQGSEA. Trimming removed 5 bases from V and 0 bases from J; junction bases left unmatched: 4. This CDR3 region has 14 residues. The CDR3 protein is CSVMTGTSGNTIYF. For the CDR3, the DNA is TGCAGCGTTATGACAGGGACCTCTGGAAACACCATATATTTT.

This rearrangement joins TRBV16 to TRBJ1-2; D is possibly TRBD1 (5 bases). Trimming removed 4 bases at V and 7 bases at J, with 16 bases between. This CDR3 contains 14 residues. Germline lookup yields CDR1 KGHSY and CDR2 FQNENV. The CDR3 coding sequence is TGTGCCAGCAGCCCACAGCGGGGGGAAAGTGGCTACACCTTC. It codes for CASSPQRGESGYTF. The full variable domain, in which reference TRBV16 and TRBJ1-2 provide the parts outside the CDR3, is GEEVAQTPKHLVRGEGQKAKLYCAPIKGHSYVFWYQQVLKNEFKFLISFQNENVFDETGMPKERFSAKCLPNSPCSLEIQATKLEDSAVYFCASSPQRGESGYTFGSGTRLTVV.

This clone appeared a few times. The genes are TRBV6-6 and TRBJ1-1; perhaps TRBD1 as D (6 bases). Trimming removed 6 bases from V and 0 bases from J, with 14 bases in between. Looked up from germline, CDR1 is MNHNY and CDR2 is SVGAGI (reference sequence). The CDR3 is made up of 15 amino acids. Written as DNA, the CDR3 is TGTGCCAGCAGCTCCCCGGGACAAGTGAACACTGAAGCTTTCTTT. Residues: CASSSPGQVNTEAFF.

The chain uses TRBV4-1 and TRBJ2-1; 12 bases match TRBD1. Unmatched junction bases numbered 5, after V lost 3 bases and J lost 2 bases. The CDR3 spans 17 residues. Per germline, CDR1 MGHRA and CDR2 YSYEKL. CDR3 amino acids: CASSQAGTGGPYNEQFF. CDR3 bases: TGCGCCAGCAGCCAGGCCGGGACAGGGGGCCCCTACAATGAGCAGTTCTTC.

This clone was seen repeatedly, ten times or more. This chain connects TRBV28 to TRBJ1-1; TRBD1 matches 7 bases. The V gene end was trimmed by 4 bases and the J gene end by 0 bases; junction bases not matched to a gene: 8. Per germline, CDR1 MDHEN and CDR2 SYDVKM. The CDR3 has 16 amino acids. The CDR3 DNA is TGTGCCAGCAGTTCGACAGGGACGGCCATGAACACTGAAGCTTTCTTT. Its protein is CASSSTGTAMNTEAFF.

The chain joins TRBV9 to TRBJ2-1; weak D call: TRBD1 (5 bases). Germline values: CDR1 SGDLS, CDR2 YYNGEE. This CDR3 spans 14 amino acids. V gave up 6 bases and J gave up 1 base, with 11 bases separating them. The CDR3 region has the DNA TGTGCCAGCAACCTGCAGGGTTCCTACAATGAGCAGTTCTTC. The encoded protein is CASNLQGSYNEQFF.

The table lists this clone with a few counts. The chain recombines TRBV13 with TRBJ2-7; 14 bases are shared with TRBD2. The length of the CDR3 is 17 residues. V lost 5 bases to trimming and J lost 4 bases; unmatched junction nucleotides: 10. Germline V CDR1 and CDR2: PRHDT, FYEKMQ (reference sequence). DNA for the CDR3: TGTGCCAGCAGCCTTGGGACTAGCGGGAGACCTTTATACGAGCAGTACTTC. It translates to CASSLGTSGRPLYEQYF.

The chain combines TRBV7-9 with TRBJ2-1; weak D call: TRBD1 (6 bases). V gave up 4 bases and J gave up 7 bases, with 8 bases separating them. The germline V gene has CDR1 SEHNR and CDR2 FQNEAQ (reference sequence). The CDR3 contains 12 residues. CDR3 sequence reads: CASSSRGNEQFF. CDR3 DNA: TGTGCCAGCAGCTCCAGGGGAAATGAGCAGTTCTTC.

The CDR3 is CASRDDSYGYTF. The DNA of the CDR3 is TGTGCCAGCAGGGACGACAGCTATGGCTACACCTTC. The J gene is TRBJ1-2, the V gene TRBV2, with D possibly TRBD1 on 5 matching bases. Trimming took off 6 bases at V and 4 bases at J, with 9 bases between the two ends. Germline loops: CDR1 SNHLY, CDR2 FYNNEI. The CDR3 covers 12 residues.

V and J are TRBV5-1 and TRBJ2-3; TRBD1 might be the D (6 bases). CDR1 and CDR2 (germline): SGHRS, YFSETQ. The CDR3 is 15 residues long. V was shortened by 9 bases and J by 3 bases, with 20 bases between the two germline ends. CDR3 residues: CATRVGAIGTDTQYF. In nucleotides, the CDR3 is TGCGCCACCAGGGTGGGGGCCATTGGGACAGATACGCAGTATTTT.

About this clone itself: The same CDR3 also results from other DNA sequences found in this sample. The V and J genes are TRBV18 and TRBJ1-5, with 11 bases identical to TRBD1. V trimming: 5 bases; J trimming: 6 bases; junction bases outside the gene matches: 3. Germline V gene sequence: CDR1 KGHSH, CDR2 LQKENI. The CDR3 runs to 14 residues. The CDR3 loop reads CASSTGTGGQPQHF. For the CDR3, the DNA is TGTGCCAGCTCAACCGGGACAGGGGGTCAGCCCCAGCATTTT.

This clone was counted once. CDR3 DNA: TGTGCCAGCTCACCACAGCGGGAGTACTACGAGCAGTACTTC. It specifies CASSPQREYYEQYF. The chain recombines TRBV18 with TRBJ2-7; 8 nucleotides match TRBD2. This CDR3 has 14 amino acids. Germline lookup yields CDR1 KGHSH and CDR2 LQKENI. V was clipped by 1 base and J by 3 bases; unmatched bases: 2.

V and J are TRBV7-2 and TRBJ2-3; D possibly corresponds to TRBD1 (6 bases). Per the germline V gene, CDR1 is SGHTA and CDR2 is FQGNSA. This CDR3 is 14 amino acids long. Trimming stripped 4 bases from V and 6 bases from J, with 14 bases between. As DNA, the CDR3 is TGTGCCAGCAGCTCCCGACAGGCCCGGGATACGCAGTATTTT. This sequence encodes CASSSRQARDTQYF. The whole variable domain, filled in from reference TRBV7-2 and TRBJ2-3, reads GAGVSQSPSNKVTEKGKDVELRCDPISGHTALYWYRQSLGQGLEFLIYFQGNSAPDKSGLPSDRFSAERTGGSVSTLTIQRTQQEDSAVYLCASSSRQARDTQYFGPGTRLTVL.